Shown below are 14 T cell receptor beta chains from a single sample sequenced in a study of T-cell memory formation after mild COVID-19. TCRdb reprocessed the 5' RACE reads with MiXCR, giving one entry per CDR3 protein. Among about 270,000 distinct CDR3 sequences, around 16% were seen once, and the ten largest hold roughly 24%. The sequenced material came from PBMCs or a T cell subset sorted from them (not recorded which). All receptors derive from a man in his late teens or twenties who had mild COVID-19 (a few samples of this study predate the infection). Cell type and time point are not known.

This clonotype was seen ten or more times. This chain links TRBV5-1 with TRBJ2-1; either TRBD1 or TRBD2 may fit D (5 bases each). The CDR3 consists of 12 residues. CDR1 and CDR2 (germline): SGHRS, YFSETQ. With 4 bases removed from V and 10 bases from J, the gap between germline ends came to 12 bases. DNA for the CDR3: TGCGCCAGCAGCGCCTACGGGACGGAGCAGTTCTTC. It encodes CASSAYGTEQFF. Full variable domain (missing parts from reference TRBV5-1 and TRBJ2-1): KAGVTQTPRYLIKTRGQQVTLSCSPISGHRSVSWYQQTPGQGLQFLFEYFSETQRNKGNFPGRFSGRQFSNSRSEMNVSTLELGDSALYLCASSAYGTEQFFGPGTRLTVL.

This chain joins TRBV5-1 and TRBJ2-3, with a tentative D call TRBD2 (5 bases). The germline V gene has CDR1 SGHRS and CDR2 YFSETQ. There are 15 residues in the CDR3. Trimming pared 7 bases from V and 4 bases from J, leaving 19 bases between. The CDR3 loop is CASGESGNSPDTQYF. The CDR3 DNA reads as TGCGCCAGCGGAGAAAGCGGAAATAGTCCAGATACGCAGTATTTT.

The chain is built from TRBV7-9 and TRBJ1-6, with 8 nucleotides matching TRBD1. The germline CDR1 and CDR2 sequences are SEHNR and FQNEAQ (reference sequence). V shed 3 bases, J shed 0 bases, and the junction held 4 bases outside the gene matches. CDR3 length equals 17 residues. The CDR3 DNA reads as TGTGCCAGCAGCTTGGGGACAGGAAGCTCCTATAATTCACCCCTCCACTTT. Translating it yields CASSLGTGSSYNSPLHF. Supplemented by reference TRBV7-9 and TRBJ1-6, the full variable domain reads DTGVSQNPRHKITKRGQNVTFRCDPISEHNRLYWYRQTLGQGPEFLTYFQNEAQLEKSRLLSDRFSAERPKGSFSTLEIQRTEQGDSAMYLCASSLGTGSSYNSPLHFGNGTRLTVT.

The gene calls are TRBV6-1 and TRBJ1-2, with unresolved D. The CDR3 spans 14 residues. The V gene lost 7 bases and the J gene lost 8 bases, with 20 bases spanning the gap. The germline gives CDR1 MNHNS, CDR2 SASEGT. The CDR3 spells CASTPGRRAGGYTF. The CDR3 DNA is TGTGCCAGCACCCCGGGTCGACGGGCGGGGGGCTACACCTTC.

CDR3 region: CASSESGNYGYTF. Here the CDR3 DNA reads TGTGCCAGCAGTGAGTCAGGGAACTATGGCTACACCTTC. This sequence joins TRBV6-1 and TRBJ1-2, with D perhaps matching TRBD1 (5 bases). Germline values: CDR1 MNHNS, CDR2 SASEGT. This CDR3 has 13 residues. The germline V and J ends were trimmed by 3 bases and 2 bases, with 7 bases remaining between them.

Only a few counts were recorded for this clonotype. V is TRBV6-6 and J is TRBJ2-7, with D tentatively TRBD1 or TRBD2 (5 bases each). Per germline, CDR1 MNHNY and CDR2 SVGAGI (reference sequence). The CDR3 extends over 13 amino acids. V lost 8 bases and J lost 4, with 15 bases in between. CDR3 DNA sequence: TGTGCCAGCGATGGGGGTCAGTGGTACGAGCAGTACTTC. Its protein is CASDGGQWYEQYF.

This clonotype has only a few counts. V and J are TRBV7-2 and TRBJ2-1, with D possibly TRBD2 on 7 matching bases. The germline gives CDR1 SGHTA, CDR2 FQGNSA. There are 15 residues in the CDR3. Trimming pared 6 bases from V and 6 bases from J, leaving 18 bases between. Here the CDR3 DNA reads TGTGCCAGCAGTATGAAGCGGGGAGGGGGCAATGAGCAGTTCTTC. Translating gives CASSMKRGGGNEQFF. The variable domain in full, completed from reference TRBV7-2 and TRBJ2-1, reads GAGVSQSPSNKVTEKGKDVELRCDPISGHTALYWYRQSLGQGLEFLIYFQGNSAPDKSGLPSDRFSAERTGGSVSTLTIQRTQQEDSAVYLCASSMKRGGGNEQFFGPGTRLTVL.

This clonotype was seen only a few times. The chain has TRBV20-1 and TRBJ2-3; 9 positions agree with TRBD2. The CDR3 sequence is 17 residues long. The J segment lost 2 bases and the V segment lost 5 bases, leaving 14 bases of the junction unmatched. Germline CDR1 DFQATT, CDR2 SNEGSKA (reference sequence). Written as DNA, the CDR3 is TGCAGTGCTGTTCCAAGCGGGGGGCCCTCTGTCACAGATACGCAGTATTTT. Encoded protein: CSAVPSGGPSVTDTQYF.

In its sample, this clonotype was seen a few times. J is TRBJ2-1 and V is TRBV2; D is unresolved. The CDR3 consists of 14 residues. In germline, CDR1 is SNHLY, CDR2 FYNNEI. The ends were cut back, 4 bases at V and 3 bases at J, with 10 bases in the middle. CDR3 sequence reads: CASSGQLGYNEQFF. The DNA of the CDR3 is TGTGCCAGCAGTGGGCAGTTAGGCTACAATGAGCAGTTCTTC.

The genes are TRBV7-6 and TRBJ2-1; 7 bases match TRBD1. The V gene end was trimmed by 6 bases and the J gene end by 6 bases; junction bases not matched to a gene: 14. The CDR3 has 16 amino acids. Germline values: CDR1 SGHVS, CDR2 FNYEAQ. The CDR3 nucleotides are TGTGCCAGCAGTACCCAAGGGGGCCAAAGTGGCAATGAGCAGTTCTTC. This translates into CASSTQGGQSGNEQFF. Together with reference TRBV7-6 and TRBJ2-1, the CDR3 gives the full variable domain: GAGVSQSPRYKVTKRGQDVALRCDPISGHVSLYWYRQALGQGPEFLTYFNYEAQQDKSGLPNDRFSAERPEGSISTLTIQRTEQRDSAMYRCASSTQGGQSGNEQFFGPGTRLTVL.

The DNA of the CDR3 is TGTGCCAGCAGTTACAGGGCAGGGGGAGCCTCTGGGGCCAACGTCCTGACTTTC. Its translation is CASSYRAGGASGANVLTF. This chain joins TRBV6-5 and TRBJ2-6; 7 bases are shared with TRBD1. This CDR3 comprises 18 residues. The germline V gene encodes CDR1 MNHEY and CDR2 SVGAGI. The V gene end was trimmed by 2 bases and the J gene end by 0 bases; junction bases not matched to a gene: 7.

This clonotype was detected only a few times. The genes are TRBV6-5 and TRBJ2-5, with D perhaps TRBD2 (6 bases). V gave up 2 bases and J gave up 2 bases, with 9 bases separating them. Germline V gene data show CDR1 as MNHEY and CDR2 as SVGAGI. The CDR3 consists of 14 residues. The DNA of the CDR3 is TGTGCCAGCAGTTACGCGGGGCTGCAAGAGACCCAGTACTTC. This translates into CASSYAGLQETQYF.

This clonotype was seen a few times. This rearrangement joins TRBV20-1 to TRBJ1-2; 7 positions agree with TRBD1. Trimming took 6 bases from V and 2 from J; bases not matched to a gene: 6. Germline loops: CDR1 DFQATT, CDR2 SNEGSKA (reference sequence). The CDR3 is 13 residues long. In DNA form, the CDR3 reads TGCAGTGCCCCCGACAGGGTGAACTATGGCTACACCTTC. This encodes CSAPDRVNYGYTF.

The table lists this clonotype with a few counts. The CDR3 spells CASNRLIRGAGNQPQHF. In DNA form, the CDR3 reads TGCGCCAGCAACCGTCTAATCAGGGGCGCGGGGAATCAGCCCCAGCATTTT. This chain uses TRBV23-1 with TRBJ1-5; possibly TRBD1 for D (6 bases). TRBV23-1 is assigned to the ORF class and has an uncertain function. Between the trimmed V and J ends, which lost 7 bases and 4 bases, there was a span of 23 bases. The CDR3 is 17 amino acids.